The 18 T cell receptor beta chains listed next were all sequenced from one sample in a study of cytomegalovirus exposure and HLA in healthy donors. The PCR used 60 Vbeta and 13 Jbeta primers. Generated by immunoSEQ multiplex PCR, the TCRdb table keeps only in-frame clones and is missing some. The sample consists of fewer than 120,000 clones, about 73% of them appearing once. Sequenced input: PBMCs. These receptors were taken from a woman aged 25 to 39 in good health and CMV-seronegative.

This clone was found once. This chain connects TRBV5-4 to TRBJ2-3; TRBD2 aligns across 12 bases. The germline gives CDR1 SGHNT, CDR2 YYREEE (reference sequence). This CDR3 is 17 amino acids long. The J segment lost 2 bases and the V segment lost 4 bases, leaving 8 bases of the junction unmatched. CDR3 nucleotide sequence: TGTGCCAGCAGCCCGACTAGCGGGAGCTTATTCACAGATACGCAGTATTTT. Translating it yields CASSPTSGSLFTDTQYF. Full variable domain (rest looked up from reference TRBV5-4 and TRBJ2-3): ETGVTQSPTHLIKTRGQQVTLRCSSQSGHNTVSWYQQALGQGPQFIFQYYREEENGRGNFPPRFSGLQFPNYSSELNVNALELDDSALYLCASSPTSGSLFTDTQYFGPGTRLTVL.

This clone appeared once. The chain employs TRBV6-5 and TRBJ1-5; 7 bases are a match to TRBD1. Germline CDR1 and CDR2: MNHEY and SVGAGI. After removal of 8 bases from V and 6 bases from J, the junction contained 7 bases not matched to a gene. The CDR3 length is 13 residues. The CDR3 loop is CASAQGGSQPQHF. The CDR3 DNA sequence: TGTGCCAGCGCCCAGGGGGGCTCTCAGCCCCAGCATTTT.

This rearrangement joins TRBV10-3 to TRBJ2-3, with TRBD2 as a possible D gene (6 bases). CDR3 size: 15 residues. Germline V gives CDR1 ENHRY, CDR2 SYGVKD. V was cut by 3 bases and J by 1 base, with 11 bases left in between. In nucleotides, the CDR3 is TGTGCCATCAGTGATGGAGGGAAAGGCACAGATACGCAGTATTTT. It yields the protein CAISDGGKGTDTQYF.

The chain uses TRBV4-3 and TRBJ2-7; D might be TRBD2 (5 bases). The germline gives CDR1 LGHNA, CDR2 YSLEER. V lost 0 bases and J 6 bases, leaving 18 bases between the germline ends. This CDR3 spans 16 amino acids. CDR3 sequence reads: CASSQDLGAEDCEQYF. In nucleotides, the CDR3 is TGCGCCAGCAGCCAAGATCTCGGAGCGGAAGACTGCGAGCAGTACTTC.

The chain recombines TRBV27 with TRBJ2-5; 8 bases agree with TRBD1. CDR1 and CDR2 from the germline V gene are MNHEY and SMNVEV (reference sequence). The CDR3 sequence is 14 residues long. J gave up 4 bases and V 8 bases, and 9 bases lay outside the gene matches. The CDR3 loop reads CASSGQGGRETQYF. The CDR3, as DNA: TGTGCCAGCTCCGGACAGGGCGGTAGAGAGACCCAGTACTTC.

This sequence joins TRBV7-3 and TRBJ2-1; 10 bases align to TRBD2. CDR3 length: 15 amino acids. Germline assignment: CDR1 SGHTA and CDR2 FQGTGA. Trimming removed 5 bases from V and 8 bases from J; junction bases left unmatched: 9. CDR3 coding DNA: TGTGCCAGCAGCCCCACAGCGGGGGGGCATTATGAGCAGTTCTTC. This sequence encodes CASSPTAGGHYEQFF.

V and J are TRBV7-6 and TRBJ2-7; 11 bases match TRBD2. In germline, CDR1 is SGHVS, CDR2 FNYEAQ. CDR3 size: 17 residues. V lost 1 base to trimming and J lost 6 bases; unmatched junction nucleotides: 11. In nucleotides, the CDR3 is TGTGCCAGCAGCTTAGGTGCAATACTAGCGGGAGTGTCCGAGCAGTACTTC. As protein: CASSLGAILAGVSEQYF.

The CDR3 nucleotides read TGTGCCAGTAGAAACTCCGGGGAGCTGTTTTTT. This encodes CASRNSGELFF. The chain recombines TRBV19 with TRBJ2-2; D unresolved. The CDR3 consists of 11 residues. CDR1 and CDR2 from the germline V gene are LNHDA and SQIVND (reference sequence). V was shortened by 6 bases and J by 6 bases, with 5 bases between the two germline ends.

V and J are TRBV19 and TRBJ2-7; 11 nucleotides line up with TRBD1. Per the germline V gene, CDR1 is LNHDA and CDR2 is SQIVND (reference sequence). Unmatched junction bases numbered 9, after V lost 8 bases and J lost 6 bases. This CDR3 contains 14 residues. In DNA form, the CDR3 reads TGTGCCAGTTCTCCAGGACAGGGGGCGGGCGAGCAGTACTTC. Protein product: CASSPGQGAGEQYF. Supplemented by reference TRBV19 and TRBJ2-7, the full variable domain reads DGGITQSPKYLFRKEGQNVTLSCEQNLNHDAMYWYRQDPGQGLRLIYYSQIVNDFQKGDIAEGYSVSREKKESFPLTVTSAQKNPTAFYLCASSPGQGAGEQYFGPGTRLTVT.

The chain joins TRBV13 to TRBJ2-5; 15 nucleotides agree with TRBD2. Germline V gives CDR1 PRHDT, CDR2 FYEKMQ (reference sequence). Trimming cost V 3 bases and J 4 bases; bases outside gene matches: 0. The CDR3 sequence is 15 residues long. CDR3 DNA: TGTGCCAGCAGCTTGGGACTAGCGGGAGGAGAGACCCAGTACTTC. Translation gives CASSLGLAGGETQYF. The full variable domain, in which reference TRBV13 and TRBJ2-5 provide the parts outside the CDR3, is AAGVIQSPRHLIKEKRETATLKCYPIPRHDTVYWYQQGPGQDPQFLISFYEKMQSDKGSIPDRFSAQQFSDYHSELNMSSLELGDSALYFCASSLGLAGGETQYFGPGTRLLVL.

The CDR3 loop reads CASSSTGPDTQYF. CDR3 DNA: TGTGCCAGCAGTTCGACAGGACCAGATACGCAGTATTTT. The chain has TRBV28 and TRBJ2-3; a possible D gene is TRBD1 (6 bases). V shed 4 bases and J shed 4 bases, with 9 bases lying between them. In germline, CDR1 is MDHEN, CDR2 SYDVKM. The CDR3 extends over 13 amino acids.

This chain connects TRBV18 to TRBJ1-2, with TRBD1 as a possible D gene (5 bases). Trimming took 8 bases from V and 2 from J, leaving 15 bases between them. CDR3 length equals 14 residues. CDR1 and CDR2 (germline): KGHSH, LQKENI. The CDR3 DNA reads as TGTGCCAGCACCCGGGGGGAATCGAACTATGGCTACACCTTC. Encoded protein: CASTRGESNYGYTF.

V gene TRBV19 combines with J gene TRBJ2-7, with 8 bases aligning to TRBD1. The CDR3 sequence is 13 residues long. Losses at the gene ends were 7 bases for V and 5 bases for J; bases not matched to a gene: 7. Germline V CDR1 and CDR2: LNHDA, SQIVND (reference sequence). The CDR3 loop is CASTPGQADEQYF. The CDR3 region has the DNA TGTGCCAGTACACCGGGACAGGCCGACGAGCAGTACTTC.

The rearrangement links TRBV5-1 to TRBJ2-3, with a tentative D call TRBD2 (6 bases). In germline, CDR1 is SGHRS, CDR2 YFSETQ. Deletions cut 4 bases from V and 1 base from J, with 16 bases between. The CDR3 contains 16 residues. The CDR3 region is CASSQFEAGGTDTQYF. DNA of the CDR3: TGCGCCAGCAGCCAGTTCGAAGCGGGTGGCACAGATACGCAGTATTTT.

This chain uses TRBV6-1 with TRBJ1-5; D uncertain. This CDR3 is built from 13 residues. Per germline, CDR1 MNHNS and CDR2 SASEGT. Trimming took 6 bases from V and 6 from J, leaving 12 bases between them. CDR3 sequence (DNA): TGTGCCAGCAGGAGCATAATCGCTCAGCCCCAGCATTTT. Its translation is CASRSIIAQPQHF.

This chain joins TRBV7-2 and TRBJ2-7, with 14 bases lining up with TRBD2. This CDR3 spans 14 amino acids. V was pared by 5 bases and J by 6 bases, with 3 bases of the junction left unmatched. Germline CDR1 SGHTA, CDR2 FQGNSA. This CDR3 reads CASSQGTSGSEQYF. The CDR3 nucleotides are TGTGCCAGCAGCCAAGGGACTAGCGGGAGCGAGCAGTACTTC.

J is TRBJ2-3 and V is TRBV4-2; TRBD2 matches at 10 bases. V was clipped by 1 base and J by 3 bases; unmatched bases: 7. This CDR3 region has 17 residues. CDR1 and CDR2 (germline): LGHNA, YNFKEQ. The CDR3, as DNA: TGTGCCAGCAGCCAAGGGGCTAGCGGGAGAGGGACAGATACGCAGTATTTT. It translates to CASSQGASGRGTDTQYF.

The chain carries TRBV25-1 and TRBJ2-7; D remains unclear. CDR3 length: 14 residues. Germline lookup yields CDR1 MGHDK and CDR2 SYGVNS. Trimming cost V 1 base and J 0 bases, with 7 bases left between them. In DNA, the CDR3 is TGTGCCAGCAGTGAATCCGACATCTCCTACGAGCAGTACTTC. Its translation: CASSESDISYEQYF.